This paragraph covers one TCR beta chain sequence. The data were taken from a study of OX40 agonist ivuxolimab in advanced cancers. Study context: Patients with prior anti-PD-1, anti-PD-L1 or anti-CTLA-4 therapy were eligible; 35% to 50% had some.

V was clipped by 2 bases and J by 11 bases, with 15 bases between them. The CDR3 spans 13 residues. The germline V gene encodes CDR1 MNHEY and CDR2 SVGAGI. Profiled with immunoSEQ multiplex PCR; TCRdb holds only in-frame clones, not every one. The sample has more than 65,000 clones, around 80% seen once. J is TRBJ1-1 and V is TRBV6-5; D is perhaps TRBD1 (5 bases). The TCR comes from an adult with an advanced solid tumor such as melanoma, head and neck, liver or kidney cancer. Sequencing was performed on CD4+ or CD8+ T cells sorted from blood, taken in a trial of the OX40 agonist ivuxolimab. In DNA form, the CDR3 reads TGTGCCAGCAGTTACAACGGCAGGGCAGGGGCTTTCTTT. Its protein is CASSYNGRAGAFF.